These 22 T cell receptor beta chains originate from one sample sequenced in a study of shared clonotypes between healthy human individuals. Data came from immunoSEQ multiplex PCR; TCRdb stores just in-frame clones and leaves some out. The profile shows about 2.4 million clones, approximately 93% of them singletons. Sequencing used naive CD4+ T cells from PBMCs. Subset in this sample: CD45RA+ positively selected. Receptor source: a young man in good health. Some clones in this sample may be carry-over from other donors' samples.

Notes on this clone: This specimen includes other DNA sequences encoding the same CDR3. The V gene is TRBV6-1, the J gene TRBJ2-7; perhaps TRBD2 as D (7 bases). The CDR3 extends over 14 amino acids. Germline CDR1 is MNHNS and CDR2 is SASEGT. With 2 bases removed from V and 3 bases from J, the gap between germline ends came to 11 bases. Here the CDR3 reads CASSESGGSYEQYF. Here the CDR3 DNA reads TGTGCCAGCAGTGAATCGGGGGGCAGCTACGAGCAGTACTTC.

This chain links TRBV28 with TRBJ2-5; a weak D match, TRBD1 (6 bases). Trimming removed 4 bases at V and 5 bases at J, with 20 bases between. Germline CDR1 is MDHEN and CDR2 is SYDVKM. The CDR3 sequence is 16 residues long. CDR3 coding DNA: TGTGCCAGCAGTTCCCTGAGGACAGCTTGGGGTGAGACCCAGTACTTC. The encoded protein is CASSSLRTAWGETQYF.

CDR3 DNA sequence: TGTGCCAGCAGCCAAGAGGGCGTATCGGGGTCCGAACTACTAGCCGGGCCCCAGCATTTT. It codes for CASSQEGVSGSELLAGPQHF. The chain joins TRBV14 to TRBJ1-5, with D hard to call. The CDR3 totals 20 residues. V was shortened by 0 bases and J by 9 bases, with 30 bases between the two germline ends. Germline-derived CDR1 and CDR2 are SGHDN and FVKESK.

This chain's CDR3 is CASSIARVRNQPQHF. CDR3 nucleotide sequence: TGTGCCAGTAGTATAGCGCGGGTACGGAATCAGCCCCAGCATTTT. The gene calls are TRBV19 and TRBJ1-5; no definite D call. The CDR3 is made up of 15 amino acids. Germline CDR1 is LNHDA and CDR2 is SQIVND (reference sequence). The germline V and J ends were trimmed by 1 base and 4 bases, with 11 bases remaining between them. Filled out from reference TRBV19 and TRBJ1-5, the complete variable domain reads DGGITQSPKYLFRKEGQNVTLSCEQNLNHDAMYWYRQDPGQGLRLIYYSQIVNDFQKGDIAEGYSVSREKKESFPLTVTSAQKNPTAFYLCASSIARVRNQPQHFGDGTRLSIL.

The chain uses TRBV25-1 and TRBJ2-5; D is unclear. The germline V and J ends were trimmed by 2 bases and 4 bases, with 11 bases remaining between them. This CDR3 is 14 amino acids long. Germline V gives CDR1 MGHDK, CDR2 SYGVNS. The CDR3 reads CASSEVEWGETQYF. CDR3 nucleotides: TGTGCCAGCAGTGAAGTCGAGTGGGGAGAGACCCAGTACTTC.

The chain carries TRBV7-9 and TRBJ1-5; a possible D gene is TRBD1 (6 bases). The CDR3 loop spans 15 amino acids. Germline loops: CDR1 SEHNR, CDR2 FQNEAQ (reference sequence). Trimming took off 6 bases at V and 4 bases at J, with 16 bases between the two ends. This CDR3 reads CASSTGTRGNQPQHF. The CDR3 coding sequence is TGTGCCAGCAGTACAGGGACAAGAGGGAATCAGCCCCAGCATTTT.

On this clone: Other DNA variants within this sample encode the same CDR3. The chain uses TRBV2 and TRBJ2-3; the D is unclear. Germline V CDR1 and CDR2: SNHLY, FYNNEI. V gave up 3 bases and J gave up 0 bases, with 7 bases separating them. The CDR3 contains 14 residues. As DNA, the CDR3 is TGTGCCAGCAGTGAGACCCTCAGCACAGATACGCAGTATTTT. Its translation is CASSETLSTDTQYF. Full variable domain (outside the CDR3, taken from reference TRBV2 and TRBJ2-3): EPEVTQTPSHQVTQMGQEVILRCVPISNHLYFYWYRQILGQKVEFLVSFYNNEISEKSEIFDDQFSVERPDGSNFTLKIRSTKLEDSAMYFCASSETLSTDTQYFGPGTRLTVL.

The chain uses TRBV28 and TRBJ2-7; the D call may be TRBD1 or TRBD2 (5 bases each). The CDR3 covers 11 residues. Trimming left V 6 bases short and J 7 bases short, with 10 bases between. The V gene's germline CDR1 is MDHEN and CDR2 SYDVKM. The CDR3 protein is CASRTGREQYF. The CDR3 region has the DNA TGTGCCAGCAGAACGGGACGGGAGCAGTACTTC.

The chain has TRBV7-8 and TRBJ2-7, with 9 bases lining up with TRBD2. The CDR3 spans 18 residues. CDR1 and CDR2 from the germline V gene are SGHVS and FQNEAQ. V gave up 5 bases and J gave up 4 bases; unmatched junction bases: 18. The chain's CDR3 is CASSPLQGQREVRYEQYF. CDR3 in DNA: TGTGCCAGCAGCCCTTTACAGGGTCAGCGGGAGGTTCGGTACGAGCAGTACTTC.

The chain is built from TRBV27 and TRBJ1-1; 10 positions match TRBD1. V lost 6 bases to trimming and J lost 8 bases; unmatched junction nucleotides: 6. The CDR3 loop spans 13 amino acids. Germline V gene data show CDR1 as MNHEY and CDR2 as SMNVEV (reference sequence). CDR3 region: CASRRQGAGEAFF. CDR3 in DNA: TGTGCCAGCAGAAGACAGGGGGCGGGGGAAGCTTTCTTT.

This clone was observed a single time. The CDR3 DNA reads TGCAGCGTCACCGGGGAGGCAGCCTCTAACTATGGCTACACCTTC. Protein sequence: CSVTGEAASNYGYTF. The chain is built from TRBV29-1 and TRBJ1-2; D is unclear. This CDR3 spans 15 amino acids. CDR1 SQVTM and CDR2 ANQGSEA come from the germline V gene. The V and J ends lost 6 bases and 0 bases respectively, with 17 bases between them.

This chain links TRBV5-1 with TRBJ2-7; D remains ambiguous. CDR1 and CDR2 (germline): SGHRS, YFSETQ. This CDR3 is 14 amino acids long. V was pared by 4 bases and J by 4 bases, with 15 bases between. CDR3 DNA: TGCGCCAGCAGCAGGGTCCCGAATACTTACGAGCAGTACTTC. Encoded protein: CASSRVPNTYEQYF.

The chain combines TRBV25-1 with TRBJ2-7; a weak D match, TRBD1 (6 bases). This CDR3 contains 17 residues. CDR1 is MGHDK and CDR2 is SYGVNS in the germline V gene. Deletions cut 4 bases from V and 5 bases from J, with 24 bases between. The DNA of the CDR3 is TGTGCCAGCAGTGGGGGGATTAGGACAGTCACAACGGACGAGCAGTACTTC. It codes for CASSGGIRTVTTDEQYF.

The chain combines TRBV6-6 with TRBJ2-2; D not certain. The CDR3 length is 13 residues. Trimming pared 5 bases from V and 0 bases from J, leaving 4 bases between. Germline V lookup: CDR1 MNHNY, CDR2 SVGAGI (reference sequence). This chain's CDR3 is CASSGTNTGELFF. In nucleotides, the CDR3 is TGTGCCAGCAGTGGCACGAACACCGGGGAGCTGTTTTTT.

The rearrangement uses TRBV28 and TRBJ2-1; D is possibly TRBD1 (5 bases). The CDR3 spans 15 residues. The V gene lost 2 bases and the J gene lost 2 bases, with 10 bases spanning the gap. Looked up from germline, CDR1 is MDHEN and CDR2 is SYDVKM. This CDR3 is CASSLPRVPYNEQFF. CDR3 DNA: TGTGCCAGCAGTTTACCCAGGGTGCCCTACAATGAGCAGTTCTTC.

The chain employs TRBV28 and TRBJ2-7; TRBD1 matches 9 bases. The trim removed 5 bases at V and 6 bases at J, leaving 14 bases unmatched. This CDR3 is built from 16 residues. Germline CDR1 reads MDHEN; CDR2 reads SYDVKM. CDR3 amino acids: CASSPNIRGTGTEQYF. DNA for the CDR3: TGTGCCAGCAGTCCCAACATCCGAGGGACAGGGACCGAGCAGTACTTC.

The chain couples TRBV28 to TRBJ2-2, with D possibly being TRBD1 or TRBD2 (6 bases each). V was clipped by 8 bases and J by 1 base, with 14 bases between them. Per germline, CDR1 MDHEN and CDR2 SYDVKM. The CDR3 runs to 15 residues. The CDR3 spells CASFSGGRNTGELFF. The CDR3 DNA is TGTGCCAGCTTCTCCGGGGGCAGGAACACCGGGGAGCTGTTTTTT.

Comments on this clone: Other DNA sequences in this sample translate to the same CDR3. The CDR3 sequence: CASGRGETQYF. In nucleotides, the CDR3 is TGTGCCAGCGGCAGGGGGGAGACCCAGTACTTC. The chain recombines TRBV2 with TRBJ2-5, with 7 bases fitting TRBD1. The CDR3 sequence is 11 residues long. Trimming at V came to 8 bases and at J to 5 bases, leaving 2 bases not matched to a gene. The germline V gene has CDR1 SNHLY and CDR2 FYNNEI.

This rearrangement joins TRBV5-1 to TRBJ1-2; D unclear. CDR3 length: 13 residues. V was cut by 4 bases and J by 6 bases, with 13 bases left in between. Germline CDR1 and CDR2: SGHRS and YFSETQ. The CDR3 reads CASSTMPGDGYTF. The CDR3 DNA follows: TGCGCCAGCAGCACCATGCCGGGCGATGGCTACACCTTC. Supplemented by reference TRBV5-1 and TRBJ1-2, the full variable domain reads KAGVTQTPRYLIKTRGQQVTLSCSPISGHRSVSWYQQTPGQGLQFLFEYFSETQRNKGNFPGRFSGRQFSNSRSEMNVSTLELGDSALYLCASSTMPGDGYTFGSGTRLTVV.

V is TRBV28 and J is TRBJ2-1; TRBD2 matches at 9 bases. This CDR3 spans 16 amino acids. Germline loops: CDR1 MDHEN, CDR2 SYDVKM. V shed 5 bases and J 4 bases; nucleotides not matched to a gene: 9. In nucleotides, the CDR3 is TGTGCCAGCAGTCCACCCGGACTAGCGCAATACAATGAGCAGTTCTTC. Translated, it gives CASSPPGLAQYNEQFF.

The CDR3 is CASSFLATSNQPQHF. CDR3 nucleotides: TGTGCCAGCAGTTTCCTCGCGACGAGCAATCAGCCCCAGCATTTT. This chain links TRBV28 with TRBJ1-5; D unclear. The CDR3 runs 15 residues. Trimming shortened V by 3 bases and J by 1 base, and 10 bases separated the two germline ends. Germline V gene lookup returns CDR1 MDHEN and CDR2 SYDVKM.

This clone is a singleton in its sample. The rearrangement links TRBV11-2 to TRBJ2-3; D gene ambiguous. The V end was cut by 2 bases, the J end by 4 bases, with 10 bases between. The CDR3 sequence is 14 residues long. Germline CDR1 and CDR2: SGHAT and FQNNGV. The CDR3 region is CASSLRVDADTQYF. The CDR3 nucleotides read TGTGCCAGCAGCTTAAGGGTGGACGCAGATACGCAGTATTTT.